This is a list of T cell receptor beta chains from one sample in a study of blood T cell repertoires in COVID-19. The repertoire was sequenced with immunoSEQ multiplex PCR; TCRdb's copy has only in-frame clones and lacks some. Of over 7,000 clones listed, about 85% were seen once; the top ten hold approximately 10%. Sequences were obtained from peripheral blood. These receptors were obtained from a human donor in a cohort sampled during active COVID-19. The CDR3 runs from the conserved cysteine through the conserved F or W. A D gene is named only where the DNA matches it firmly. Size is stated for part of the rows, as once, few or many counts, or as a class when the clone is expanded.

DNA: TGTGCCAGCAGCTTGGGGAGGTCTTCGTACCAAGAGACCCAGTACTTC; CDR3: CASSLGRSSYQETQYF; D: -; V: TRBV11-2; J: TRBJ2-5; size: few
DNA: TGTGCCACCTCGGGCGGGGGCAGCGGAGACACCATATATTTT; CDR3: CATSGGGSGDTIYF; D: -; V: TRBV7-9; J: TRBJ1-3; size: -
DNA: TGCAGCGCAGGGACAGGCGTAAATCAGCCCCAGCATTTT; CDR3: CSAGTGVNQPQHF; D: TRBD1; V: TRBV29-1; J: TRBJ1-5; size: once
DNA: TGCAGCGTCGCGGTTGAGGCAGGGCGCACTGAAGCTTTCTTT; CDR3: CSVAVEAGRTEAFF; D: -; V: TRBV29-1; J: TRBJ1-1; size: -
DNA: TGCGCCAGCAGCCAATATCGCAGTGATTACAATCAGCCCCAGCATTTT; CDR3: CASSQYRSDYNQPQHF; D: -; V: TRBV4-3; J: TRBJ1-5; size: -
DNA: TGTGCCAGCAGCCAAGACATGCGGAGAACCCAAAACATTCAGTACTTC; CDR3: CASSQDMRRTQNIQYF; D: -; V: TRBV3-1/TRBV3-2; J: TRBJ2-4; size: -
DNA: TGTGCCAGCAGTAGCCGGCGCGGGAACACTGAAGCTTTCTTT; CDR3: CASSSRRGNTEAFF; D: -; V: TRBV25-1; J: TRBJ1-1; size: -
DNA: TGTGCCAGTAGTATACGAGACAGGGGGATAGGACGGACTGAAGCTTTCTTT; CDR3: CASSIRDRGIGRTEAFF; D: TRBD1; V: TRBV19; J: TRBJ1-1; size: -
DNA: TGTGCCAGTAGTATGGGACAGGGAAGGACCTACGAGCAGTACTTC; CDR3: CASSMGQGRTYEQYF; D: TRBD1; V: TRBV19; J: TRBJ2-7; size: -
DNA: TGTGCCAGCAGCTCCGCCGGGACTCGTCCGTTCTTC; CDR3: CASSSAGTRPFF; D: -; V: TRBV7-2; J: TRBJ2-1; size: -
DNA: TGTGCCAGCAGCCGACAGGCGGATACGCAGTATTTT; CDR3: CASSRQADTQYF; D: -; V: TRBV28; J: TRBJ2-3; size: once
DNA: TGTGCCAGCAGCGTAGCTTTGGTGGCTAGCGGGGGGATACACCAAGAGACCCAGTACTTC; CDR3: CASSVALVASGGIHQETQYF; D: TRBD2; V: TRBV9; J: TRBJ2-5; size: -
DNA: TGTGCCAGCAGCCAGAGGGACAGGGGTATCAATCAGCCCCAGCATTTT; CDR3: CASSQRDRGINQPQHF; D: TRBD1; V: TRBV5-5; J: TRBJ1-5; size: -
DNA: TGTGCCAGCAGTACCGGACAGTTCGTTGATACGCAGTATTTT; CDR3: CASSTGQFVDTQYF; D: -; V: TRBV6-2/TRBV6-3; J: TRBJ2-3; size: -
DNA: TGTGCCAGCGGAGGGACTAGCGGACCCTACGAGCAGTACTTC; CDR3: CASGGTSGPYEQYF; D: TRBD2; V: TRBV5-4; J: TRBJ2-7; size: -
DNA: TGCGCCAGCAGCCCCGGAAAAGAGAGGCGACAGGGAAACACCGGGGAGCTGTTTTTT; CDR3: CASSPGKERRQGNTGELFF; D: TRBD1; V: TRBV4-3; J: TRBJ2-2; size: -
DNA: TGTGCCAGCAGCGTAGAGGGACGCGGACAGGGGAATTCACCCCTCCACTTT; CDR3: CASSVEGRGQGNSPLHF; D: TRBD1; V: TRBV9; J: TRBJ1-6; size: few
DNA: TGTGCCAGCAGTTACGCGGGACTACCGAACACTGAAGCTTTCTTT; CDR3: CASSYAGLPNTEAFF; D: -; V: TRBV6-2/TRBV6-3; J: TRBJ1-1; size: once
DNA: TGTGCCAGCAGCTTCGGACAGGGCTCTGGAAACACCATATATTTT; CDR3: CASSFGQGSGNTIYF; D: TRBD1; V: TRBV7-9; J: TRBJ1-3; size: -
DNA: TGCGCCAGCAGTGATAGGGGGGATACGCAGTATTTT; CDR3: CASSDRGDTQYF; D: -; V: TRBV10-1; J: TRBJ2-3; size: -
DNA: TGTGCCAGCAGCGGGTCGAAACCTGGGACAGTCTATGGCTACACCTTC; CDR3: CASSGSKPGTVYGYTF; D: -; V: TRBV21-1; J: TRBJ1-2; size: -
DNA: TGTGCCAGCAGCTTAGGTTTTTACAAGAACACCGGGGAGCTGTTTTTT; CDR3: CASSLGFYKNTGELFF; D: -; V: TRBV7-2; J: TRBJ2-2; size: -
DNA: TGTGCCATCAGTGAGTCGAAGGAGTTTACTGGCTACACCTTC; CDR3: CAISESKEFTGYTF; D: -; V: TRBV10-3; J: TRBJ1-2; size: -